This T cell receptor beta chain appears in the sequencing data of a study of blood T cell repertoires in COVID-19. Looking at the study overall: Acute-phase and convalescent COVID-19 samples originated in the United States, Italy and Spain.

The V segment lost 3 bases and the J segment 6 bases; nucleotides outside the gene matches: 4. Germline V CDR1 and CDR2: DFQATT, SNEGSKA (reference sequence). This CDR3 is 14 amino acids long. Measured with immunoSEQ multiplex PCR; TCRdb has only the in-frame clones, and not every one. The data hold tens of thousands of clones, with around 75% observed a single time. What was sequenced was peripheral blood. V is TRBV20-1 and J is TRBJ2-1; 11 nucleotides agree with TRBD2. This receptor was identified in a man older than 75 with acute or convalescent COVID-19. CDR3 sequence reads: CSASKGTSGNEQFF. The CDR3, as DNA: TGCAGTGCTAGTAAAGGGACTAGCGGCAATGAGCAGTTCTTC.